Sequencing of this T cell receptor (beta chain) was carried out in a study of identical twins. Broader study findings: Out-of-frame TCR alpha sharing in monozygotic twins exceeded recombination model predictions. Fewer insertions were carried by abundant cord blood beta clonotypes, but none was seen in memory repertoires. A cross-sectional statistical analysis, not follow-up of the same donors, supported the conclusions.

Ten or more counts support this clonotype. Its antigen is as yet unknown. Trimming pared 6 bases from V and 4 bases from J, leaving 13 bases between. The CDR3 is 12 amino acids. In germline, CDR1 is DFQATT, CDR2 SNEGSKA (reference sequence). TCRdb reprocessed the 5' RACE reads with MiXCR, giving one entry per CDR3 protein. The sample includes about 810,000 distinct CDR3 sequences, approximately 13% seen only once; the top ten take around 1.5%. These same records also appear under a second study, on yellow fever vaccine responses in identical twins.

The chain couples TRBV20-1 to TRBJ2-7; D might be TRBD2 (6 bases). The source is a woman aged 18-29 years in good health. Sequencing input: PBMCs. The CDR3 nucleotides are TGCAGTGCGGGGCGCGGGACGTACGAGCAGTACTTC. Its translation: CSAGRGTYEQYF.